Each of the 24 T cell receptor beta chains below was sequenced from the same sample in a study of CD8+ T cells in alopecia areata. RNA extraction and reverse transcription yielded cDNA as sequencing template. Here immunoSEQ multiplex PCR was the method, and the copy in TCRdb shows in-frame clones only, minus some. The table records 200,000 or so clones, around 50% of them present only once. The specimen sequenced was CD8+ T cells sorted from blood. These receptors were obtained from a human donor in good health.

This clone was seen only a few times. The V gene is TRBV4-1, the J gene TRBJ1-3, with a tentative D call TRBD1 (5 bases). Trimming cost V 0 bases and J 1 base, with 7 bases left between them. Germline-derived CDR1 and CDR2 are MGHRA and YSYEKL. The CDR3 is 15 residues long. CDR3 loop: CASSQDRGSGNTIYF. The CDR3 nucleotides read TGCGCCAGCAGCCAAGATCGGGGGTCTGGAAACACCATATATTTT.

This clone has just a few counts. In nucleotides, the CDR3 is TGTGCCAGTAGTATGGGGACAGGGAATGAGCAGTTCTTC. It is translated as CASSMGTGNEQFF. The V call is TRBV19, the J call TRBJ2-1; 9 nucleotides line up with TRBD1. Germline V lookup: CDR1 LNHDA, CDR2 SQIVND (reference sequence). The CDR3 runs 13 residues. V dropped 3 bases and J dropped 7; count of bases not matched to a gene: 1.

The gene calls are TRBV29-1 and TRBJ1-3; no reliable D call. Germline values: CDR1 SQVTM, CDR2 ANQGSEA. The CDR3 runs to 16 residues. Deletions cut 1 base from V and 0 bases from J, with 13 bases between. CDR3 DNA: TGCAGCGTTGAAGGATTCTTGGGTAACTCTGGAAACACCATATATTTT. Translation: CSVEGFLGNSGNTIYF.

This clone was seen a handful of times. The chain couples TRBV6-1 to TRBJ2-4; D gene ambiguous. V shed 9 bases and J shed 0 bases, with 12 bases lying between them. The CDR3 has 14 amino acids. The germline V gene has CDR1 MNHNS and CDR2 SASEGT. In nucleotides, the CDR3 is TGTGCCAGTTACGGCAGGATAGCCAAAAACATTCAGTACTTC. It translates to CASYGRIAKNIQYF.

This clone was counted only a few times. This sequence joins TRBV13 and TRBJ2-2, with 7 bases identical to TRBD2. The CDR3 totals 15 residues. Germline CDR1 is PRHDT and CDR2 is FYEKMQ (reference sequence). With 3 bases clipped from V and 5 bases from J, the junction kept 6 bases outside the gene matches. The CDR3 reads CASSLFREGTGELFF. The CDR3 nucleotides read TGTGCCAGCAGCTTGTTCAGGGAGGGGACCGGGGAGCTGTTTTTT. Complete variable domain (other parts from reference TRBV13 and TRBJ2-2): AAGVIQSPRHLIKEKRETATLKCYPIPRHDTVYWYQQGPGQDPQFLISFYEKMQSDKGSIPDRFSAQQFSDYHSELNMSSLELGDSALYFCASSLFREGTGELFFGEGSRLTVL.

The CDR3 region is CASSRSGGARDTQYF. The CDR3 DNA reads as TGTGCCAGCAGTCGTAGCGGGGGGGCGAGAGATACGCAGTATTTT. The chain has TRBV6-5 and TRBJ2-3; TRBD2 agrees at 11 bases. This CDR3 comprises 15 residues. Germline CDR1 and CDR2: MNHEY and SVGAGI. With 5 bases clipped from V and 5 bases from J, the junction kept 6 bases outside the gene matches.

The CDR3 coding sequence is TGCGCCAGCAGCCAAGAAGGCAGGGACTACAATGAGCAGTTCTTC. Its translation: CASSQEGRDYNEQFF. The rearrangement links TRBV4-1 to TRBJ2-1; tentative D call: TRBD1 (5 bases). The CDR3 is 15 residues long. The V gene lost 0 bases and the J gene lost 3 bases, with 9 bases spanning the gap. Germline CDR1 is MGHRA and CDR2 is YSYEKL.

The chain couples TRBV5-4 to TRBJ2-1; no firm D call. This CDR3 spans 13 amino acids. Germline values: CDR1 SGHNT, CDR2 YYREEE (reference sequence). Trimming left V 0 bases short and J 5 bases short, with 6 bases between. CDR3 nucleotide sequence: TGTGCCAGCAGCTTGGACCTCCACAATGAGCAGTTCTTC. Its translation: CASSLDLHNEQFF.

The CDR3 sequence is CSAAGLAGQETQYF. For the CDR3, the DNA is TGCAGCGCCGCGGGACTAGCGGGGCAAGAGACCCAGTACTTC. The chain joins TRBV29-1 to TRBJ2-5; 13 nucleotides agree with TRBD2. The CDR3 totals 14 residues. Germline-derived CDR1 and CDR2 are SQVTM and ANQGSEA. Trimming took 7 bases from V and 2 from J; bases not matched to a gene: 4.

This rearrangement joins TRBV6-1 to TRBJ1-5; 8 bases are shared with TRBD1. From germline, CDR1 is MNHNS and CDR2 SASEGT. The CDR3 contains 15 residues. V was pared by 4 bases and J by 4 bases, with 6 bases of the junction left unmatched. CDR3 region: CASSARDRSNQPQHF. As DNA, the CDR3 is TGTGCCAGCAGTGCCCGGGACAGGTCAAATCAGCCCCAGCATTTT.

This clone was recorded a few times. The chain uses TRBV29-1 and TRBJ1-2; a weak D match, TRBD1 (6 bases). The CDR3 spans 11 residues. Trimming cost V 6 bases and J 8 bases, with 13 bases left between them. Germline loops: CDR1 SQVTM, CDR2 ANQGSEA. The CDR3 spells CSVLQGAGYTF. The CDR3 region has the DNA TGCAGCGTACTACAGGGTGCAGGCTACACCTTC.

The chain joins TRBV7-9 to TRBJ1-1, with TRBD1 matching over 7 bases. Looked up from germline, CDR1 is SEHNR and CDR2 is FQNEAQ (reference sequence). This CDR3 spans 14 amino acids. Trimming at V came to 2 bases and at J to 4 bases, leaving 4 bases not matched to a gene. CDR3 region: CASSLTGEGTEAFF. In DNA form, the CDR3 reads TGTGCCAGCAGCTTAACAGGGGAGGGCACTGAAGCTTTCTTT.

The chain links TRBV5-4 to TRBJ1-6; TRBD1 matches 7 bases. CDR1 and CDR2 from the germline V gene are SGHNT and YYREEE (reference sequence). Trimming removed 4 bases from V and 0 bases from J; junction bases left unmatched: 4. This CDR3 comprises 16 residues. The CDR3 protein is CASSKGQSSYNSPLHF. CDR3 in DNA: TGTGCCAGCAGCAAGGGACAGAGCTCCTATAATTCACCCCTCCACTTT.

CDR3 DNA sequence: TGTGCCAGCAGCCCGGGGAGTTACAATGAGCAGTTCTTC. Translation: CASSPGSYNEQFF. The chain couples TRBV27 to TRBJ2-1; a weak D match, TRBD2 (5 bases). The CDR3 totals 13 residues. The V end lost 6 bases, the J end lost 4 bases, and 10 bases lay between the germline ends. The germline V gene encodes CDR1 MNHEY and CDR2 SMNVEV (reference sequence).

CDR3 sequence reads: CASSPLGTGQETQYF. The CDR3 DNA reads TGTGCCAGCAGCCCCCTCGGGACAGGACAAGAGACCCAGTACTTC. This chain connects TRBV7-9 to TRBJ2-5; 8 nucleotides agree with TRBD1. CDR3 length: 15 amino acids. The germline gives CDR1 SEHNR, CDR2 FQNEAQ (reference sequence). The V segment lost 5 bases and the J segment 2 bases; nucleotides outside the gene matches: 7.

With regard to this clone: Different DNA sequences within this sample yield the same CDR3. V and J are TRBV29-1 and TRBJ1-1; the D is unclear. Trimming removed 4 bases from V and 3 bases from J, with 9 bases in between. Per germline, CDR1 SQVTM and CDR2 ANQGSEA. This CDR3 contains 12 residues. CDR3 coding DNA: TGCAGCGTTGTCCGGGGTTACACTGAAGCTTTCTTT. Amino acid sequence: CSVVRGYTEAFF. Drawing the rest from reference TRBV29-1 and TRBJ1-1, the complete variable domain is SAVISQKPSRDICQRGTSLTIQCQVDSQVTMMFWYRQQPGQSLTLIATANQGSEATYESGFVIDKFPISRPNLTFSTLTVSNMSPEDSSIYLCSVVRGYTEAFFGQGTRLTVV.

This rearrangement joins TRBV6-5 to TRBJ2-7; no definite D call. The germline V gene has CDR1 MNHEY and CDR2 SVGAGI. V dropped 1 base and J dropped 6 bases, with 13 bases sitting between them. This CDR3 has 14 amino acids. The CDR3 here is CASSYCMWGCEQYF. CDR3 coding DNA: TGTGCCAGCAGTTACTGTATGTGGGGTTGCGAGCAGTACTTC.

The chain carries TRBV4-1 and TRBJ2-3; the D gene could be TRBD1 or TRBD2 (5 bases each). CDR1 and CDR2 (germline): MGHRA, YSYEKL. Trimming took off 0 bases at V and 0 bases at J, with 13 bases between the two ends. The CDR3 spans 17 residues. The DNA of the CDR3 is TGCGCCAGCAGCCAAGATCGGGGCGGACTTAGCACAGATACGCAGTATTTT. Amino acids: CASSQDRGGLSTDTQYF.

The gene calls are TRBV2 and TRBJ1-2, with 9 nucleotides matching TRBD1. CDR3 size: 15 residues. The V gene end was trimmed by 0 bases and the J gene end by 5 bases; junction bases not matched to a gene: 4. CDR1 is SNHLY and CDR2 is FYNNEI in the germline V gene. CDR3 bases: TGTGCCAGCAGTGAAGCGCTTGGGACAGGGTATGGCTACACCTTC. Amino acid sequence: CASSEALGTGYGYTF.

This chain joins TRBV2 and TRBJ2-7; D perhaps matches TRBD2 (6 bases). CDR3 length: 15 amino acids. The germline V gene has CDR1 SNHLY and CDR2 FYNNEI. Trimming pared 4 bases from V and 2 bases from J, leaving 15 bases between. The CDR3 region is CASSGLGRETYEQYF. DNA of the CDR3: TGTGCCAGCAGTGGACTTGGACGGGAGACCTACGAGCAGTACTTC.

This clone showed up just once. The conserved phenylalanine or tryptophan normally closing the CDR3 is absent here, so this likely arose from a read error. No DNA is shown, since the ends of the CDR3 on it are uncertain; the CDR3 is the one TCRdb lists. The CDR3 loop is CASSARGN. The V and J genes are TRBV6-1 and TRBJ2-7; no check of the table's D call, TRBD2, against the DNA was made. The CDR3 contains 8 residues when both ends are counted. Germline lookup yields CDR1 MNHNS and CDR2 SASEGT.

The rearrangement links TRBV5-1 to TRBJ2-7, with D unclear. Trimming removed 4 bases at V and 7 bases at J, with 18 bases between. The CDR3 is 14 amino acids. Looked up from germline, CDR1 is SGHRS and CDR2 is YFSETQ. CDR3 bases: TGCGCCAGCAGCCCCGGACGGCTTGTGAGTGAGCAGTACTTC. Amino acids: CASSPGRLVSEQYF.

The chain has TRBV7-3 and TRBJ2-3; D may be TRBD1 (6 bases). Trimming shortened V by 3 bases and J by 4 bases, and 14 bases separated the two germline ends. The CDR3 is 15 residues long. The germline V gene has CDR1 SGHTA and CDR2 FQGTGA. CDR3 sequence: CASSLLGHQADTQYF. CDR3 sequence (DNA): TGTGCCAGCAGCTTGTTGGGACACCAAGCAGATACGCAGTATTTT. The whole variable domain, filled in from reference TRBV7-3 and TRBJ2-3, reads GAGVSQTPSNKVTEKGKYVELRCDPISGHTALYWYRQSLGQGPEFLIYFQGTGAADDSGLPNDRFFAVRPEGSVSTLKIQRTERGDSAVYLCASSLLGHQADTQYFGPGTRLTVL.

In the case of this clone: This same CDR3 is encoded by further DNA sequences in the sample. The chain recombines TRBV29-1 with TRBJ1-1; no firm D call. Trimming stripped 4 bases from V and 7 bases from J, with 7 bases between. CDR1 and CDR2 (germline): SQVTM, ANQGSEA. CDR3 length equals 10 residues. The DNA for the CDR3 is TGCAGCGTTGTACGGAGTGAAGCTTTCTTT. Translated: CSVVRSEAFF.